A single sample gave rise to the 25 T cell receptor beta chains below, sequenced in a study of blood T cell repertoires in COVID-19. The table came from immunoSEQ multiplex PCR; TCRdb's copy has only in-frame clones and leaves some out. This table has about 150,000 clones, approximately 87% appearing once. What was sequenced was peripheral blood. Every receptor here comes from a woman in her 70s with acute or convalescent COVID-19.

The chain employs TRBV6-6 and TRBJ2-7, with 9 positions matching TRBD2. This CDR3 contains 17 residues. The germline gives CDR1 MNHNY, CDR2 SVGAGI (reference sequence). V gave up 5 bases and J gave up 0 bases; unmatched junction bases: 11. In DNA, the CDR3 is TGTGCCAGCAGTCGGACTAGCGCCCTAGCCCGCTCCTACGAGCAGTACTTC. This translates into CASSRTSALARSYEQYF.

This clone appeared once. The same CDR3 also results from other DNA sequences found in this sample. The gene calls are TRBV19 and TRBJ1-5, with D possibly being TRBD1 (6 bases). The CDR3 length is 15 residues. Germline-derived CDR1 and CDR2 are LNHDA and SQIVND (reference sequence). V was clipped by 3 bases and J by 4 bases, with 13 bases between them. CDR3 coding DNA: TGTGCCAGTAGTATTGGGCAGGGGATTAATCAGCCCCAGCATTTT. It translates to CASSIGQGINQPQHF.

The chain links TRBV5-1 to TRBJ1-1; weak D call: TRBD1 (6 bases). The CDR3 has 13 residues. Trimming left V 3 bases short and J 6 bases short, with 12 bases between. Germline CDR1 and CDR2: SGHRS and YFSETQ. CDR3 coding DNA: TGCGCCAGCAGCTGGGACATTTTGGCTGAAGCTTTCTTT. It codes for CASSWDILAEAFF.

The rearrangement joins TRBV11-3 to TRBJ2-2; TRBD2 might be the D (7 bases). Germline V gives CDR1 SGHNT, CDR2 YENEEA. CDR3 length: 16 residues. Trimming pared 4 bases from V and 6 bases from J, leaving 18 bases between. CDR3 in DNA: TGTGCCAGCAGCTCGAGCGGGACCGGGGGCGCCGGGGAGCTGTTTTTT. Translation: CASSSSGTGGAGELFF.

This clone was detected once. This CDR3 is CASSSAGSTDTQYF. CDR3 bases: TGTGCCAGCAGCTCGGCAGGGAGCACAGATACGCAGTATTTT. J is TRBJ2-3 and V is TRBV11-3; TRBD1 is a possible D gene (5 bases). Trimming took 4 bases from V and 0 from J, leaving 8 bases between them. Germline values: CDR1 SGHNT, CDR2 YENEEA. CDR3 length: 14 residues.

As concerns this clone: Other DNA sequences in this specimen translate into the identical CDR3. The rearrangement links TRBV14 to TRBJ2-1; D is unclear. Germline loops: CDR1 SGHDN, CDR2 FVKESK. There are 13 residues in the CDR3. Trimming left V 0 bases short and J 10 bases short, with 10 bases between. The CDR3 DNA reads as TGTGCCAGCAGCCAAGATCTGAGAAGCGAGCAGTTCTTC. Encoded protein: CASSQDLRSEQFF.

The chain couples TRBV24-1 to TRBJ2-7; D perhaps matches TRBD1 (6 bases). The CDR3 sequence is 15 residues long. In germline, CDR1 is KGHDR, CDR2 SFDVKD. Trimming shortened V by 4 bases and J by 7 bases, and 19 bases separated the two germline ends. CDR3 sequence reads: CATSDSRYRAWEQYF. The CDR3 DNA reads as TGTGCCACCAGTGACTCCCGCTACAGGGCTTGGGAGCAGTACTTC.

This clone has only a few counts. The chain employs TRBV2 and TRBJ2-5, with TRBD2 identical over 9 bases. J was trimmed by 4 bases and V by 7 bases; bases with no gene match: 10. CDR1 SNHLY and CDR2 FYNNEI come from the germline V gene. The CDR3 runs 15 residues. CDR3 nucleotide sequence: TGTGCCAGCAACAATGTAGCGGGAGCGGGAGAGACCCAGTACTTC. Protein sequence: CASNNVAGAGETQYF.

The chain has TRBV4-2 and TRBJ1-2; 9 bases fit TRBD1. CDR1 and CDR2 from the germline V gene are LGHNA and YNFKEQ. The length of the CDR3 is 15 residues. V gave up 0 bases and J gave up 5 bases; unmatched junction bases: 4. CDR3 bases: TGTGCCAGCAGCCAAGATCTTGGACAGGGGTATGGCTACACCTTC. Amino acids: CASSQDLGQGYGYTF.

This clone was counted once. The chain recombines TRBV9 with TRBJ1-1, with 9 positions matching TRBD1. The CDR3 spans 16 residues. V gave up 0 bases and J gave up 1 base; unmatched junction bases: 4. Germline loops: CDR1 SGDLS, CDR2 YYNGEE. As DNA, the CDR3 is TGTGCCAGCAGCGTAGCTAGGACAGGGGAGAACACTGAAGCTTTCTTT. Residues: CASSVARTGENTEAFF.

The rearrangement links TRBV10-3 to TRBJ2-5; tentative D call: TRBD1 (5 bases). Germline V gene lookup returns CDR1 ENHRY and CDR2 SYGVKD. Trimming shortened V by 0 bases and J by 0 bases, and 11 bases separated the two germline ends. This CDR3 comprises 16 residues. The CDR3 here is CAISESIGQDQETQYF. In DNA form, the CDR3 reads TGTGCCATCAGTGAGTCTATCGGACAAGACCAAGAGACCCAGTACTTC.

Here the CDR3 reads CASSLSSGTGSYGYTF. As DNA, the CDR3 is TGTGCCAGCAGTTTGTCCTCCGGGACAGGGTCTTATGGCTACACCTTC. The chain carries TRBV28 and TRBJ1-2, with 9 bases lining up with TRBD1. The CDR3 runs 16 residues. CDR1 and CDR2 from the germline V gene are MDHEN and SYDVKM. After removal of 3 bases from V and 5 bases from J, the junction contained 10 bases not matched to a gene.

The chain uses TRBV4-2 and TRBJ1-3; D remains unclear. Germline values: CDR1 LGHNA, CDR2 YNFKEQ. V was cut by 4 bases and J by 4 bases, with 17 bases left in between. CDR3 length: 16 residues. CDR3 sequence (DNA): TGTGCCAGCAGCCCGGGTTCATCCCAATACGGAAACACCATATATTTT. Amino acid sequence: CASSPGSSQYGNTIYF.

The chain joins TRBV15 to TRBJ1-2; TRBD1 is a possible D gene (6 bases). V lost 1 base, J lost 9 bases, and 12 bases lay in between. Looked up from germline, CDR1 is LNHNV and CDR2 is YYDKDF (reference sequence). The CDR3 covers 13 residues. CDR3 loop: CATSRGGPRSYTF. For the CDR3, the DNA is TGTGCCACCAGCAGAGGGGGGCCTAGGAGCTACACCTTC.

The chain carries TRBV19 and TRBJ1-2; D might be TRBD1 (5 bases). Germline CDR1 reads LNHDA; CDR2 reads SQIVND (reference sequence). V was shortened by 6 bases and J by 4 bases, with 12 bases between the two germline ends. The CDR3 is made up of 13 amino acids. CDR3 in amino acids: CASRRTQGYGYTF. The CDR3 nucleotides are TGTGCCAGTAGGAGGACCCAGGGCTATGGCTACACCTTC.

The chain uses TRBV7-2 and TRBJ1-2; 10 bases match TRBD1. With V trimmed by 5 bases and J by 5 bases, 8 bases remained unmatched. In germline, CDR1 is SGHTA, CDR2 FQGNSA. This CDR3 has 15 residues. The CDR3 spells CASSLSRDRGYGYTF. The CDR3 DNA is TGTGCCAGCAGCCTATCGAGGGACAGGGGATATGGCTACACCTTC. The complete variable domain, with remaining parts taken from reference TRBV7-2 and TRBJ1-2, reads GAGVSQSPSNKVTEKGKDVELRCDPISGHTALYWYRQSLGQGLEFLIYFQGNSAPDKSGLPSDRFSAERTGGSVSTLTIQRTQQEDSAVYLCASSLSRDRGYGYTFGSGTRLTVV.

The chain has TRBV10-3 and TRBJ2-7; a possible D gene is TRBD1 (6 bases). This CDR3 has 15 residues. Trimming cost V 0 bases and J 2 bases, with 11 bases left between them. Germline V CDR1 and CDR2: ENHRY, SYGVKD. DNA for the CDR3: TGTGCCATCAGTGAGTCCCGGGACAAGACCTACGAGCAGTACTTC. It is translated as CAISESRDKTYEQYF.

The V call is TRBV12-3 or TRBV12-4, the J call TRBJ1-1; D unresolved. Deletions cut 3 bases from V and 3 bases from J, with 8 bases between. The CDR3 runs 13 residues. CDR3 nucleotides: TGTGCCAGCAGTTTTTACGGAGACACTGAAGCTTTCTTT. Protein product: CASSFYGDTEAFF.

This chain connects TRBV5-1 to TRBJ1-2; 7 positions agree with TRBD1. The germline gives CDR1 SGHRS, CDR2 YFSETQ. CDR3 length equals 14 residues. The V segment lost 2 bases and the J segment 3 bases; nucleotides outside the gene matches: 4. CDR3 region: CASSFSGTDYGYTF. Written as DNA, the CDR3 is TGCGCCAGCAGCTTTTCCGGGACAGACTATGGCTACACCTTC.

The DNA of the CDR3 is TGTGCCAGCAACCGGGACAGGGGAGGTCGAGTCGCTAACTATGGCTACACCTTC. Protein sequence: CASNRDRGGRVANYGYTF. The chain has TRBV19 and TRBJ1-2, with TRBD1 identical over 10 bases. The CDR3 contains 18 residues. Trimming at V came to 9 bases and at J to 0 bases, leaving 16 bases not matched to a gene. Germline lookup yields CDR1 LNHDA and CDR2 SQIVND (reference sequence).

The genes are TRBV2 and TRBJ1-3, with TRBD1 matching over 8 bases. The J segment lost 1 base and the V segment lost 6 bases, leaving 2 bases of the junction unmatched. This CDR3 is 14 amino acids long. Per germline, CDR1 SNHLY and CDR2 FYNNEI. CDR3 region: CASRTGGSGNTIYF. CDR3 coding DNA: TGTGCCAGCAGAACAGGGGGTTCTGGAAACACCATATATTTT.

This chain connects TRBV28 to TRBJ1-2; 8 bases fit TRBD1. Germline CDR1 is MDHEN and CDR2 is SYDVKM. The junction had 6 bases not matched to a gene; V was cut back by 2 bases and J by 4 bases. The CDR3 is 15 residues long. The CDR3 region is CASSLTGTGFYGYTF. For the CDR3, the DNA is TGTGCCAGCAGTTTAACCGGGACAGGATTCTATGGCTACACCTTC.

This chain links TRBV25-1 with TRBJ1-6, with a weak D call TRBD1 (6 bases). Germline loops: CDR1 MGHDK, CDR2 SYGVNS. V was trimmed by 6 bases and J by 2 bases, leaving 11 bases between them. CDR3 size: 15 residues. The CDR3 coding sequence is TGTGCCAGCAGCCGACAGGCACCCTATAATTCACCCCTCCACTTT. As protein: CASSRQAPYNSPLHF. Full variable domain (remainder filled in from reference TRBV25-1 and TRBJ1-6): EADIYQTPRYLVIGTGKKITLECSQTMGHDKMYWYQQDPGMELHLIHYSYGVNSTEKGDLSSESTVSRIRTEHFPLTLESARPSHTSQYLCASSRQAPYNSPLHFGNGTRLTVT.

V usage is TRBV28 and J usage is TRBJ1-1, with 8 bases matching TRBD1. The CDR3 runs to 13 residues. The V gene end was trimmed by 7 bases and the J gene end by 3 bases; junction bases not matched to a gene: 4. The germline CDR1 and CDR2 sequences are MDHEN and SYDVKM. This chain's CDR3 is CASIGQGYTEAFF. The CDR3 nucleotides are TGTGCCAGCATTGGACAGGGATACACTGAAGCTTTCTTT.

The chain has TRBV29-1 and TRBJ2-6; TRBD1 aligns across 7 bases. The CDR3 contains 14 residues. The V and J ends lost 6 bases and 2 bases, in that order; junction bases with no gene match: 4. Germline CDR1 is SQVTM and CDR2 is ANQGSEA. CDR3 region: CSVTGDTGANVLTF. For the CDR3, the DNA is TGCAGCGTCACAGGGGACACTGGGGCCAACGTCCTGACTTTC.